The clone carrying this T cell receptor (beta chain) appeared a few times. The antigen remains undetermined. With 7 bases removed from V and 5 bases from J, the gap between germline ends came to 20 bases. Per germline, CDR1 LNHDA and CDR2 SQIVND (reference sequence). The CDR3 runs 15 residues. This sample is drawn from a study of cytomegalovirus exposure and HLA in healthy donors. In the study overall: Inside one of the first data releases sat around 77 million unique TCRs taken from HLA-typed donors.

The PCR was carried out with 60 Vbeta primers and 13 Jbeta primers. Produced via immunoSEQ multiplex PCR; TCRdb's table is partial and in-frame only. The table shows fewer than 200,000 clones, with 68% occurring only once. General study points: Data from an earlier analysis indicated that most TCR beta V segments were productive either about 90% or about 30% of the time. The listing of 150 to 200 TCR beta chains classed them as cytomegalovirus-associated.

The chain employs TRBV19 and TRBJ1-1; D might be TRBD1 (5 bases). Material for sequencing was PBMCs. The sequence was obtained from a man aged 50-59 years in good health and CMV-seronegative. CDR3: CASINTGTAKTEAFF. CDR3 nucleotide sequence: TGTGCCAGTATTAACACCGGGACTGCTAAGACTGAAGCTTTCTTT.